This T cell receptor (beta chain) emerged from a study of PD-1 blockade in mismatch repair-deficient tumors. Across the whole study: Enrolled about 2013-2016, patients had progressing, pretreated mismatch repair-deficient cancers of about a dozen types. Overall study findings and caveats: After pembrolizumab, tumor-resident clones rose rapidly, then generally contracted before radiologic responses.

All patients were mismatch repair deficient, assessed by either PCR or immunohistochemistry. TCR sequencing covered a few patients who responded to pembrolizumab. This clone is medium-sized (0.01 to 0.1%) by share. What it binds is not known. This table comes from immunoSEQ multiplex PCR, and its TCRdb copy is limited to in-frame clones, with some not included. The repertoire holds approximately 40,000 clones, with about 76% as singletons. The V and J ends lost 5 bases and 6 bases respectively, with 11 bases between them. The germline V gene encodes CDR1 MGHRA and CDR2 YSYEKL. This CDR3 comprises 13 residues.

This TCR derives from an adult with mismatch repair-deficient cancer. The J gene is TRBJ2-1, the V gene TRBV4-1; D is undetermined. The sequences come from peripheral blood, collected 4 weeks after starting pembrolizumab. CDR3 sequence: CASSNRLFNEQFF. For the CDR3, the DNA is TGCGCCAGCAGCAACCGACTCTTCAATGAGCAGTTCTTC.